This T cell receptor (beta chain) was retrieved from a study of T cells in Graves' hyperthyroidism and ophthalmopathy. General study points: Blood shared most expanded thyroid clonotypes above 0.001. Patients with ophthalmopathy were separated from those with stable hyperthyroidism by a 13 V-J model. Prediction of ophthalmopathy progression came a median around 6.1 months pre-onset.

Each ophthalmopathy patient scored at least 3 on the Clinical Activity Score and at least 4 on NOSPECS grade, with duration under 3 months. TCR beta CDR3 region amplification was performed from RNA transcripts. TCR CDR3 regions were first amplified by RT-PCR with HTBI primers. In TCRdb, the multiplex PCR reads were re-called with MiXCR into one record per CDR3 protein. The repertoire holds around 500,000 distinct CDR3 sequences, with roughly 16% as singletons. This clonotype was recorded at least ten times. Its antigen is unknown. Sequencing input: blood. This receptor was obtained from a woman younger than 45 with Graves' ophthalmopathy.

The CDR3 nucleotides are TGCAGTGCTCCCCAGGCAGGGAACGAGCAGTACTTC. Translated: CSAPQAGNEQYF. This chain connects TRBV20-1 to TRBJ2-7, with a tentative D call TRBD1 (5 bases). Germline CDR1 reads DFQATT; CDR2 reads SNEGSKA (reference sequence). The CDR3 extends over 12 amino acids. The V gene lost 5 bases and the J gene lost 5 bases, with 13 bases spanning the gap.